This T cell receptor beta chain was documented in a study of response to subunit inactivated influenza vaccine. Study-level results: There was a suggestion from the authors that each seasonal influenza vaccination recruits few new T cells.

This clonotype was seen once. What it binds is unknown. The CDR3 has 15 residues. Trimming shortened V by 1 base and J by 1 base, and 11 bases separated the two germline ends. CDR1 and CDR2 from the germline V gene are LGHNA and YNFKEQ. TCRdb passed the RT-PCR reads through MiXCR, listing each CDR3 protein once. Altogether approximately 500,000 distinct CDR3 sequences are present, about 14% being singletons, with the ten largest covering around 10%. Material: PBMCs from blood, obtained roughly 13 days after vaccination. The receptor comes from a man aged 45-65 years who received an inactivated influenza vaccine. This chain uses TRBV4-2 with TRBJ2-7; D call uncertain. The CDR3 DNA is TGTGCCAGCAGCCAAGGAAGGAGCTCTTCCTACGAGCAGTACTTC. Encoded protein: CASSQGRSSSYEQYF.